This T cell receptor beta chain came from a study of response to subunit inactivated influenza vaccine. From the RT-PCR reads, TCRdb called clonotypes with MiXCR, one entry per CDR3 protein. The sample has just over 300,000 distinct CDR3 sequences; just over 20% are singletons. About this clonotype: Its antigen is not identified.

Study outcomes and limitations: That few new T cells are recruited by each seasonal influenza vaccination was the authors' suggestion.

The CDR3 is made up of 15 amino acids. The ends lost 2 bases at V and 8 bases at J; junction bases unmatched: 8. From germline, CDR1 is SNHLY and CDR2 FYNNEI. The TCR was taken from a man aged 45 to 70 who received an inactivated influenza vaccine. The sample was PBMCs from blood, taken about 20 months after vaccination. This sequence joins TRBV2 and TRBJ2-1; TRBD1 matches at 8 bases. CDR3 amino acids: CASSEWQGAADEQFF. The CDR3 region has the DNA TGTGCCAGCAGTGAATGGCAGGGGGCCGCCGATGAGCAGTTCTTC.